This entry lists 10 T cell receptor beta chains sequenced from one sample in a study of shared clonotypes between healthy human individuals. Here immunoSEQ multiplex PCR was the method, and the copy in TCRdb shows in-frame clones only, minus some. The sample has roughly 2.6 million clones, about 92% seen once. The sequenced material came from naive CD4+ T cells sorted from blood. Specified subset: CD45RA+ positively selected. The receptors stem from a man younger than 30 in good health.

This sequence joins TRBV4-1 and TRBJ2-6; possibly TRBD1 for D (5 bases). Trimming took off 2 bases at V and 0 bases at J, with 17 bases between the two ends. CDR1 is MGHRA and CDR2 is YSYEKL in the germline V gene. The CDR3 runs to 19 residues. For the CDR3, the DNA is TGCGCCAGCAGCCAAACGTCACAGGAATTTTTCTCTGGGGCCAACGTCCTGACTTTC. It translates to CASSQTSQEFFSGANVLTF.

CDR3: CASSLAGGNGEKLFF. In nucleotides, the CDR3 is TGCGCCAGCAGCTTGGCCGGGGGGAATGGTGAAAAACTGTTTTTT. This sequence joins TRBV5-1 and TRBJ1-4, with TRBD1 as a possible D gene (5 bases). Between the trimmed V and J ends, which lost 0 bases and 7 bases, there was a span of 13 bases. The CDR3 length is 15 residues. Germline CDR1 and CDR2: SGHRS and YFSETQ. The full variable domain, completed using reference TRBV5-1 and TRBJ1-4, is KAGVTQTPRYLIKTRGQQVTLSCSPISGHRSVSWYQQTPGQGLQFLFEYFSETQRNKGNFPGRFSGRQFSNSRSEMNVSTLELGDSALYLCASSLAGGNGEKLFFGSGTQLSVL.

This clone has more than one count but fewer than ten. The V and J genes are TRBV11-3 and TRBJ2-3; D is unresolved. Germline CDR1 and CDR2: SGHNT and YENEEA. V was pared by 3 bases and J by 0 bases, with 4 bases between. The CDR3 consists of 13 residues. CDR3 sequence: CASSFDSTDTQYF. In DNA, the CDR3 is TGTGCCAGCAGCTTTGACAGCACAGATACGCAGTATTTT.

The chain uses TRBV7-2 and TRBJ2-1; D call uncertain. The CDR3 has 14 residues. Trimming removed 4 bases from V and 0 bases from J, with 7 bases in between. The V gene's germline CDR1 is SGHTA and CDR2 FQGNSA. The chain's CDR3 is CASSSGRSYNEQFF. As DNA, the CDR3 is TGTGCCAGCAGCTCTGGACGCTCCTACAATGAGCAGTTCTTC. Looking up the rest from reference TRBV7-2 and TRBJ2-1 gives the full variable domain: GAGVSQSPSNKVTEKGKDVELRCDPISGHTALYWYRQSLGQGLEFLIYFQGNSAPDKSGLPSDRFSAERTGGSVSTLTIQRTQQEDSAVYLCASSSGRSYNEQFFGPGTRLTVL.

The chain has TRBV6-5 and TRBJ1-4, with D hard to call. V dropped 3 bases and J dropped 0 bases, with 11 bases sitting between them. Per germline, CDR1 MNHEY and CDR2 SVGAGI. CDR3 length: 16 residues. The CDR3 region has the DNA TGTGCCAGCAGTTATGGCAAGACTGCAACTAATGAAAAACTGTTTTTT. As protein: CASSYGKTATNEKLFF.

The chain combines TRBV28 with TRBJ2-7, with 11 nucleotides matching TRBD2. Trimming removed 4 bases from V and 3 bases from J; junction bases left unmatched: 5. This CDR3 has 15 amino acids. Per the germline V gene, CDR1 is MDHEN and CDR2 is SYDVKM. In DNA form, the CDR3 reads TGTGCCAGCAGTTCGGGACTAGCGGCCAACTACGAGCAGTACTTC. Its protein is CASSSGLAANYEQYF.

The chain links TRBV23-1 to TRBJ1-5; tentatively, D is TRBD1 (6 bases). TRBV23-1 is identified as an open reading frame with a role that is uncertain. This CDR3 contains 15 residues. Trimming stripped 6 bases from V and 0 bases from J, with 12 bases between. The CDR3 coding sequence is TGCGCCAGCAGGCAGGGGACCGCTAGCAATCAGCCCCAGCATTTT. Translating it yields CASRQGTASNQPQHF.

V is TRBV18 and J is TRBJ2-5; D is undetermined. The CDR3 has 14 amino acids. V was clipped by 1 base and J by 4 bases, with 10 bases between them. Germline CDR1 KGHSH, CDR2 LQKENI. The CDR3 protein is CASSPQAARETQYF. In nucleotides, the CDR3 is TGTGCCAGCTCACCACAAGCAGCTAGAGAGACCCAGTACTTC. The full variable domain, in which reference TRBV18 and TRBJ2-5 provide the parts outside the CDR3, is NAGVMQNPRHLVRRRGQEARLRCSPMKGHSHVYWYRQLPEEGLKFMVYLQKENIIDESGMPKERFSAEFPKEGPSILRIQQVVRGDSAAYFCASSPQAARETQYFGPGTRLLVL.

The rearrangement links TRBV18 to TRBJ2-1; TRBD2 matches at 14 bases. There are 18 residues in the CDR3. Germline CDR1 reads KGHSH; CDR2 reads LQKENI. V was clipped by 4 bases and J by 6 bases; unmatched bases: 11. The CDR3 sequence is CASSRAGTSGRSPNEQFF. The CDR3, as DNA: TGTGCCAGCTCACGAGCCGGGACTAGCGGGAGATCTCCCAATGAGCAGTTCTTC.

This clone was seen only a few times. This chain uses TRBV30 with TRBJ1-1; D possibly corresponds to TRBD1 (6 bases). CDR3 length: 11 residues. V was pared by 5 bases and J by 3 bases, with 7 bases between. Germline V lookup: CDR1 GTSNPN, CDR2 SVGIG (reference sequence). CDR3: CAWGQHTEAFF. The CDR3 DNA sequence: TGTGCCTGGGGACAGCACACTGAAGCTTTCTTT.